This entry concerns a single T cell receptor (beta chain). Its antigen remains unidentified. These data belong to a study of T-cell reconstitution after alpha-beta-depleted transplantation in children. The CDR3 consists of 16 residues. V lost 5 bases and J lost 0, with 15 bases in between. Unique molecular identifiers featured in how the TCRbeta library was prepared. TCRdb re-derived calls from the PCR reads in MiXCR, one entry per CDR3 protein. The data hold approximately 430,000 distinct CDR3 sequences, with around 15% observed a single time. Broader study findings: At around two months after transplant, the alpha-beta T cells were reportedly derived from several hundred expanded clones that came from non-depleted graft cells. Recipient T cells and thymic progenitors that survived gave rise to the high TCRbeta diversity observed at day 60 in some patients. Diversity and T-cell counts at one year after transplant derived mostly from new T cells.

The rearrangement uses TRBV12-3 or TRBV12-4 and TRBJ2-3, with D possibly being TRBD1 (5 bases). The sample consisted of PBMCs, mostly from graft donor cells, taken 360 days after TCRalphabeta/CD19-depleted stem cell transplant. This TCR derives from a boy younger than two who had a stem cell transplant for Wiskott-Aldrich syndrome, so the T cells may come from the graft donor. This CDR3 is CASSPRTSYSTDTQYF. CDR3 nucleotide sequence: TGTGCCAGCAGTCCCCGGACATCCTATAGCACAGATACGCAGTATTTT.